The source of this TCR beta chain is a study of OX40 agonist ivuxolimab in advanced cancers. Study outcomes and limitations: A proportion of nonresponders additionally exhibited low normalized T-cell clonal expansion. The work left the antigen specificity of expanded peripheral T cells undetermined. CD4+ T cells averaged fewer expanded clones than CD8+ T cells.

Systemic immunosuppression or autoimmune disease history was grounds to exclude patients. CDR3 length equals 15 residues. Trimming took 2 bases from V and 6 from J; bases not matched to a gene: 6. Per germline, CDR1 SGHDT and CDR2 YYEEEE. About this clone: The antigen is unknown.

Produced via immunoSEQ multiplex PCR; TCRdb's table is partial and in-frame only. The sample gives about 68,000 clones, 84% of which show up once; around 1.5% is in the top ten. The chain recombines TRBV5-6 with TRBJ2-1; 9 bases align to TRBD2. This receptor was obtained from an adult with an advanced solid tumor such as melanoma, head and neck, liver or kidney cancer. Specimen: CD4+ or CD8+ T cells sorted from blood, collected in a trial of the OX40 agonist ivuxolimab. CDR3 region: CASSFTGTSFNEQFF. Here the CDR3 DNA reads TGTGCCAGCAGCTTCACCGGGACTAGCTTCAATGAGCAGTTCTTC. The complete variable domain, with remaining parts taken from reference TRBV5-6 and TRBJ2-1, reads DAGVTQSPTHLIKTRGQQVTLRCSPKSGHDTVSWYQQALGQGPQFIFQYYEEEERQRGNFPDRFSGHQFPNYSSELNVNALLLGDSALYLCASSFTGTSFNEQFFGPGTRLTVL.